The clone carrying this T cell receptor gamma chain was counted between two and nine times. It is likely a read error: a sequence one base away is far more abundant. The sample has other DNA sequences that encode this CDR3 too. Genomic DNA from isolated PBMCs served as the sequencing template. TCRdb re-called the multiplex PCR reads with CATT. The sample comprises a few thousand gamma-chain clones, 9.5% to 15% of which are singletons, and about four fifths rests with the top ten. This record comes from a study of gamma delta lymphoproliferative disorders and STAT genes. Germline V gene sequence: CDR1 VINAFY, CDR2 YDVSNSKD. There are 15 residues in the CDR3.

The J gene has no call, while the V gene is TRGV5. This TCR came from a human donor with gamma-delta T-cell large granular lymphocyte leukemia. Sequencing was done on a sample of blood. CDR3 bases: TGTGCCACCTGGGACAGGCTAAGGAATTATTATAAGAAACTATTT. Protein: CATWDRLRNYYKKLF.